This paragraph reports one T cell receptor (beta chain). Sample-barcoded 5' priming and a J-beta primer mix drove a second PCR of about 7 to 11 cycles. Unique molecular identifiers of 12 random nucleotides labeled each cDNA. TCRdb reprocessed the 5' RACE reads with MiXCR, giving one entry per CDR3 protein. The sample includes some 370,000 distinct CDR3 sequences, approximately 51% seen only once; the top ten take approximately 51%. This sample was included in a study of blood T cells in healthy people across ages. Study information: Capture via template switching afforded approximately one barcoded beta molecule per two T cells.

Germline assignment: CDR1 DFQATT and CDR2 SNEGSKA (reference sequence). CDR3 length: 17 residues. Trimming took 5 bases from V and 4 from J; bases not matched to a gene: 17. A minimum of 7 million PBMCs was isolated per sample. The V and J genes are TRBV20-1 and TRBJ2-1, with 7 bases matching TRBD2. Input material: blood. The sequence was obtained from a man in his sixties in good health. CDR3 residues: CSAPLIGGTTSYNEQFF. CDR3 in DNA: TGCAGTGCTCCCCTAATCGGCGGGACTACGTCTTACAATGAGCAGTTCTTC.